Listed below are T cell receptor beta chains from one sample, sequenced in a study of T cell responses to AZD1222 COVID-19 vaccine. Some clones are missing from TCRdb's copy, which holds only in-frame ones; the method was immunoSEQ multiplex PCR. In the table there are 110,000 to 150,000 clones, 70% to 90% of which are singletons. Specimen: peripheral blood, collected on day 0 of AZD1222 vaccination. The receptors shown here come from an adult in good health. Each CDR3 is given with its conserved first and last residue. The order of the fields is V gene, J gene, CDR3 protein.

>TRBV10-1|TRBJ2-3
CASSEGLAGMDTQYF
>TRBV27|TRBJ1-1
CASSLTVPLNTEAFF
>TRBV3-1/TRBV3-2|TRBJ2-7
CASSPGTGEGEQYF
>TRBV6-5|TRBJ1-5
CASSLGQGTNQPQHF
>TRBV5-5|TRBJ2-5
CASSRITGGAETQYF
>TRBV12-5|TRBJ2-3
CASGLGRGATDTQYF
>TRBV5-4|TRBJ2-5
CASSFNRGQETQYF
>TRBV6-5|TRBJ2-4
CASSHGQLNIQYF
>TRBV21-1|TRBJ2-5
CASPRTADPNRETQYF
>TRBV30|TRBJ1-6
CAWSAKGTDSPLHF
>TRBV7-8|TRBJ2-1
CASSSQGGIYNEQFF
>TRBV24-1|TRBJ1-3
CATSDGTADSGNTIYF
>TRBV11-3|TRBJ2-1
CASSSAYNEQFF
>TRBV19|TRBJ1-1
CASSTHRDTEAFF
>TRBV20-1|TRBJ1-2
CSASPGQGANGYTF
>TRBV18|TRBJ1-4
CASSPPQGVGEKLFF
>TRBV5-1|TRBJ2-3
CASRVSGPTDTQYF
>TRBV7-9|TRBJ2-5
CASSLADSSKTQYF
>TRBV28|TRBJ1-5
CASRSYWTGVSNQPQHF
>TRBV4-1|TRBJ2-7
CASSGRLASPDEQYF
>TRBV19|TRBJ1-3
CASGEDSGNTIYF
>TRBV29-1|TRBJ1-3
CSVVGAGNTIYF
>TRBV2|TRBJ1-6
CASWGGGNSPLHF
>TRBV19|TRBJ1-6
CASKSGGPLHF
>TRBV29-1|TRBJ1-2
CSVWGQNYGYTF
>TRBV6-5|TRBJ1-4
CASRGQGATNEKLFF
>TRBV5-4|TRBJ2-5
CASSLEAEGETQYF
>TRBV6-1|TRBJ2-3
CASRTSGDTDTQYF
>TRBV24-1|TRBJ2-1
CATSVPRGGREAEQFF